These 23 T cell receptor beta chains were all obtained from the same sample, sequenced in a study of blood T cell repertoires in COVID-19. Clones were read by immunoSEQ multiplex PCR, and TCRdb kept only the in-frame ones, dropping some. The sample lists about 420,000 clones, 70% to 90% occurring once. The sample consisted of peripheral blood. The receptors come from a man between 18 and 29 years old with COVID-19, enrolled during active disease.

The CDR3 here is CASSQARSAAGTQETQYF. The CDR3, as DNA: TGCGCCAGCAGCCAAGCGCGGTCCGCTGCGGGTACACAAGAGACCCAGTACTTC. The chain is built from TRBV4-1 and TRBJ2-5; D is possibly TRBD2 (5 bases). This CDR3 has 18 residues. CDR1 MGHRA and CDR2 YSYEKL come from the germline V gene. The V end was cut by 1 base, the J end by 2 bases, with 20 bases between.

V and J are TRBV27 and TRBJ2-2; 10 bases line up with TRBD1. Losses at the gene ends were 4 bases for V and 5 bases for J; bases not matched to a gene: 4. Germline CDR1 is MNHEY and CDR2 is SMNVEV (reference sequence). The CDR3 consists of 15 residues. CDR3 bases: TGTGCCAGCAGTTGGGGACAGGGGACAACCGGGGAGCTGTTTTTT. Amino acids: CASSWGQGTTGELFF.

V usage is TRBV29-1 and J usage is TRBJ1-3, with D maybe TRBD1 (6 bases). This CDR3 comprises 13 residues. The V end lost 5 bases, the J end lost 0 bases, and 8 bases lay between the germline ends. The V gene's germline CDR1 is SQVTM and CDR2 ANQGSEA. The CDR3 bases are TGCAGCGTTTACAGGGACTCTGGAAACACCATATATTTT. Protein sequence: CSVYRDSGNTIYF.

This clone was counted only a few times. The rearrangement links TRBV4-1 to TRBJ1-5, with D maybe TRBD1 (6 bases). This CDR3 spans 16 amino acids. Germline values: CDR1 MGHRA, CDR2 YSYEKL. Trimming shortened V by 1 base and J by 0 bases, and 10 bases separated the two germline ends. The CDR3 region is CASSQAAQGSNQPQHF. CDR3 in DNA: TGCGCCAGCAGCCAAGCGGCACAGGGTAGCAATCAGCCCCAGCATTTT.

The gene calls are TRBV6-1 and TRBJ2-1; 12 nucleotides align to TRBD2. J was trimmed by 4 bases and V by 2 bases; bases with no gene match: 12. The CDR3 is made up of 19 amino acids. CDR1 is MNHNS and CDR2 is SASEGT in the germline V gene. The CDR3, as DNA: TGTGCCAGCAGTGAATTAGGTCTAGCGGGAGGGCCGGGTTACAATGAGCAGTTCTTC. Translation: CASSELGLAGGPGYNEQFF.

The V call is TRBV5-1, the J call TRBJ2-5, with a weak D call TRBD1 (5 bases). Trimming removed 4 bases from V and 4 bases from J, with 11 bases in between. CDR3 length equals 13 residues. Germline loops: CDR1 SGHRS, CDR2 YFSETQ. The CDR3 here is CASSPARGETQYF. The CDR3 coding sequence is TGCGCCAGCAGCCCGGCTAGGGGAGAGACCCAGTACTTC.

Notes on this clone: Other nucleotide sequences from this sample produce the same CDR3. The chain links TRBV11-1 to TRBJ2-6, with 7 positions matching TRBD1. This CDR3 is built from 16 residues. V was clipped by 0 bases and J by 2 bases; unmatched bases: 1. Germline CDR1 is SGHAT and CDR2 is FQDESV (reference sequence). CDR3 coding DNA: TGTGCCAGCAGCTTAGCTGGGACAGCTGGGGCCAACGTCCTGACTTTC. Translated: CASSLAGTAGANVLTF.

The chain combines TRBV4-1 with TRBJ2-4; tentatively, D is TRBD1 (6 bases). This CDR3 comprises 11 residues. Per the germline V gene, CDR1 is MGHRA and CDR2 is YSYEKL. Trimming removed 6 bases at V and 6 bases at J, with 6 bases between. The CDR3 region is CASRTGNIQYF. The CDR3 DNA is TGCGCCAGCAGGACAGGAAACATTCAGTACTTC.

CDR3 nucleotides: TGTGCCAGCAGCTTGTCTGGTCTAGCGGGAGTTCGGAATGAGCAGTTCTTC. This gives the protein CASSLSGLAGVRNEQFF. The chain employs TRBV5-8 and TRBJ2-1; 10 nucleotides line up with TRBD2. V trimming: 1 base; J trimming: 7 bases; junction bases outside the gene matches: 11. The CDR3 runs 17 residues. Germline V CDR1 and CDR2: SGHTS, YDEGEE.

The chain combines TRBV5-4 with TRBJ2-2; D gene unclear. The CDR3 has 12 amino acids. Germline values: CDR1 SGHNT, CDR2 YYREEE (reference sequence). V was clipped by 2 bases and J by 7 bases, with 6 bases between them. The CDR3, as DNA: TGTGCCAGCAGCTTCAGTATCGGGGAGCTGTTTTTT. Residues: CASSFSIGELFF.

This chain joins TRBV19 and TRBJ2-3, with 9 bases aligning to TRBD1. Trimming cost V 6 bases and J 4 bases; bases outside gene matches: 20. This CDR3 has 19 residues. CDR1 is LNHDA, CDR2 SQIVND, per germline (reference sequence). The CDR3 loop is CASSLLGQGIGRGPDTQYF. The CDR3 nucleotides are TGTGCCAGTAGCCTACTGGGACAGGGTATAGGAAGGGGCCCAGATACGCAGTATTTT.

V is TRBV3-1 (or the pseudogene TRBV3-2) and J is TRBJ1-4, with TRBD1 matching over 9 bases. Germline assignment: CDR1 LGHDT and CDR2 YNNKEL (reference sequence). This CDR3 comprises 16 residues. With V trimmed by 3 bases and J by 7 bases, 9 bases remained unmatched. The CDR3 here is CASSHVTGTGLEKLFF. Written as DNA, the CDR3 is TGTGCCAGCAGCCACGTTACCGGGACAGGGCTTGAAAAACTGTTTTTT.

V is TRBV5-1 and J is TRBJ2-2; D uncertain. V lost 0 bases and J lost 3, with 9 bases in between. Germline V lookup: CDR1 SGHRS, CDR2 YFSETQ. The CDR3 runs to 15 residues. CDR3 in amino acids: CASSLDQTYTGELFF. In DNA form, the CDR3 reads TGCGCCAGCAGCTTGGATCAGACTTACACCGGGGAGCTGTTTTTT.

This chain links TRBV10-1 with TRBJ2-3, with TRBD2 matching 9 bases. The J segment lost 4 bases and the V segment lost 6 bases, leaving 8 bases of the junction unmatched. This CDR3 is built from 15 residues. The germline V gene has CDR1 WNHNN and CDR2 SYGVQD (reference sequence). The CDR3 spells CASSNVRGGSDTQYF. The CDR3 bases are TGCGCCAGCAGCAATGTGCGGGGGGGCTCAGATACGCAGTATTTT.

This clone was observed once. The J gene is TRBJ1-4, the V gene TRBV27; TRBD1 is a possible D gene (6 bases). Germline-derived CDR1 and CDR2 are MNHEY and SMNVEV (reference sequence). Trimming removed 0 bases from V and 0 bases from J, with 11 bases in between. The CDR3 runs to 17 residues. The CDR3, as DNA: TGTGCCAGCAGTTTATCAGGCAGGGGTGCAACTAATGAAAAACTGTTTTTT. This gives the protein CASSLSGRGATNEKLFF.

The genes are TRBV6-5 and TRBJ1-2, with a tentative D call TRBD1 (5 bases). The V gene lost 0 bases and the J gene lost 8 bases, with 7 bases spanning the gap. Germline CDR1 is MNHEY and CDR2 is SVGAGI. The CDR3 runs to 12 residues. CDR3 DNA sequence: TGTGCCAGCAGTTACTCGCAGGGAGGCTACACCTTC. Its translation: CASSYSQGGYTF.

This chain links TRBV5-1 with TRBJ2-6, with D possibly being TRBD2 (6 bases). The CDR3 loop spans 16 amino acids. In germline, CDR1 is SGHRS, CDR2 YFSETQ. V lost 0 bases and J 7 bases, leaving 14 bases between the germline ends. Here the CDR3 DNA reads TGCGCCAGCAGCTTGGCGCCGGTCGCGGGAGCCAACGTCCTGACTTTC. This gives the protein CASSLAPVAGANVLTF.

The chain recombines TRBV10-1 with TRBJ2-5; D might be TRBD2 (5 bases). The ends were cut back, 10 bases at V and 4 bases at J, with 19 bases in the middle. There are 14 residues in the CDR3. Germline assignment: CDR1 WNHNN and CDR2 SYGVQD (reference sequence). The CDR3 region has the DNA TGCGCCAACCAGCGGCAACGGGAAGGAGAGACCCAGTACTTC. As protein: CANQRQREGETQYF.

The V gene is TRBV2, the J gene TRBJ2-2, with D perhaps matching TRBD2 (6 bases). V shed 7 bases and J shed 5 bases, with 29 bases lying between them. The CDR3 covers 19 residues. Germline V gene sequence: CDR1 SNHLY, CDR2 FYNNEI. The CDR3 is CASTLEAQNPGLRTGELFF. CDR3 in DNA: TGTGCCAGCACCTTAGAAGCCCAAAATCCGGGACTCCGGACCGGGGAGCTGTTTTTT.

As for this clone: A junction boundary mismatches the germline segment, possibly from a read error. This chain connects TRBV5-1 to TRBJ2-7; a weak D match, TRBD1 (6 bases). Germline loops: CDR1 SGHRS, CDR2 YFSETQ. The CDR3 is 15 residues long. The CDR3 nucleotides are TGCGCCAGCAGCTTGGCCGGACAGTTGGGGTACGTGCAGTACTTC. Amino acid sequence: CASSLAGQLGYVQYF.

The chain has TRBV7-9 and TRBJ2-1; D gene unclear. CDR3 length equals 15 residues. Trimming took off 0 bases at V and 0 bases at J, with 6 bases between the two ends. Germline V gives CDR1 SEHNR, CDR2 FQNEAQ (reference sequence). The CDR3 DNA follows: TGTGCCAGCAGCTTAGCTTCGAGCTCCTACAATGAGCAGTTCTTC. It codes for CASSLASSSYNEQFF.

This CDR3 reads CASSFGVLNNEQFF. The CDR3 nucleotides are TGTGCCAGCAGCTTCGGGGTTCTGAACAATGAGCAGTTCTTC. The chain combines TRBV5-6 with TRBJ2-1, with D perhaps TRBD2 (5 bases). In germline, CDR1 is SGHDT, CDR2 YYEEEE. Trimming shortened V by 2 bases and J by 5 bases, and 11 bases separated the two germline ends. The CDR3 contains 14 residues.

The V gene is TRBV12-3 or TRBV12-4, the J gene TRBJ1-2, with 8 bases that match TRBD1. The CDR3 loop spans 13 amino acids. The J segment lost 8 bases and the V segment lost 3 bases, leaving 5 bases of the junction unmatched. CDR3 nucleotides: TGTGCCAGCAGTTTTGGACAGGGTGGAGGCTACACCTTC. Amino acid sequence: CASSFGQGGGYTF.